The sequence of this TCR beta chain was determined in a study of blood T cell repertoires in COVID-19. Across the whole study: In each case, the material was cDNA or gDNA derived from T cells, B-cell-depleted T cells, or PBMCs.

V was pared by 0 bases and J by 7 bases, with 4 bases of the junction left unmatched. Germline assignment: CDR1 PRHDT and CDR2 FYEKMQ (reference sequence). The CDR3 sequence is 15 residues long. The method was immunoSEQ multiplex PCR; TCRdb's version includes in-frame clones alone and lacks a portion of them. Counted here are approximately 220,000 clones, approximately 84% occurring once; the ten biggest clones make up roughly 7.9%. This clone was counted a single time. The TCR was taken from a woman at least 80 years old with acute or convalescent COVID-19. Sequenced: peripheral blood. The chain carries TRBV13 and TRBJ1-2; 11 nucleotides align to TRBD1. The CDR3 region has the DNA TGTGCCAGCAGCTTAGGGGACAGGGGGCGTAGTGGCTACACCTTC. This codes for CASSLGDRGRSGYTF.